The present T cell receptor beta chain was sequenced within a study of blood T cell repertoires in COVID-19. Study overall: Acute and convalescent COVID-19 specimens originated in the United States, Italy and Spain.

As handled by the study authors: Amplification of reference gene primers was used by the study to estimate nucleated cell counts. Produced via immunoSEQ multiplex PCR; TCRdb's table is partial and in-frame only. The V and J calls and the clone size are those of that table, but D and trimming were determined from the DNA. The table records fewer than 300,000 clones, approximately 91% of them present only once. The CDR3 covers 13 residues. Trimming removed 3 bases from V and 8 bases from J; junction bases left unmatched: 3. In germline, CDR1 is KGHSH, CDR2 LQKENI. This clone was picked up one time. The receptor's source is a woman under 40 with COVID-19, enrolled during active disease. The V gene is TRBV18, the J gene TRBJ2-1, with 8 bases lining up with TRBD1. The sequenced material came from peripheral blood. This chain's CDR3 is CASSPGQVHEQFF. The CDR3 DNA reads TGTGCCAGCTCACCGGGACAGGTCCATGAGCAGTTCTTC.